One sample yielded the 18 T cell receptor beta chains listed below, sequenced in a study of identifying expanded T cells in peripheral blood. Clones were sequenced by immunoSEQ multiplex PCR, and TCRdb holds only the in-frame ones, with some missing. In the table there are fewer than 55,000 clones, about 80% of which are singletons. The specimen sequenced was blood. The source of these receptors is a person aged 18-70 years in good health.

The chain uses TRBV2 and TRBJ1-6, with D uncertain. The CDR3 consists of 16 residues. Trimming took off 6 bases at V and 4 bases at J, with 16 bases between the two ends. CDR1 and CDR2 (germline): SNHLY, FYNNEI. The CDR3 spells CASRGSILYYNSPLHF. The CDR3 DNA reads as TGTGCCAGCAGAGGGTCGATCCTTTATTATAATTCACCCCTCCACTTT.

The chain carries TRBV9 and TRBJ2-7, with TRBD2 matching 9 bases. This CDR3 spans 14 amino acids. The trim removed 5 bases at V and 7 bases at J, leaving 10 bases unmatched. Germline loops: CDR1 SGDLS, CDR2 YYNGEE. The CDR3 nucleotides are TGTGCCAGCAGTCATAGGCGGGAGGGGGGTGAGCAGTACTTC. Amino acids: CASSHRREGGEQYF.

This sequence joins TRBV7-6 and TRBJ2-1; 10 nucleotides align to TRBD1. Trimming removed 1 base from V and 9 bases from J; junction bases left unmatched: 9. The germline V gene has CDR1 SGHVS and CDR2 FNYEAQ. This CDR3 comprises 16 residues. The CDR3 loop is CASSLVRTGGRGEQFF. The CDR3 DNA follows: TGTGCCAGCAGCTTAGTTCGGACAGGGGGTCGAGGTGAGCAGTTCTTC.

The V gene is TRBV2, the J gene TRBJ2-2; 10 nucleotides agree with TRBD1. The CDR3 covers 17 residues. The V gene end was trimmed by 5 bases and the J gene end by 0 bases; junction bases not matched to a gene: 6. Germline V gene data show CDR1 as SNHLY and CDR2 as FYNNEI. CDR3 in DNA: TGTGCCAGCAGTCCCGGGACAGGGGACCCGAACACCGGGGAGCTGTTTTTT. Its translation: CASSPGTGDPNTGELFF.

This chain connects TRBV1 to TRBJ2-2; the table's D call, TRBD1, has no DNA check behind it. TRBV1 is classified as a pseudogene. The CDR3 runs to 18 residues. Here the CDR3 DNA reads TGCACCAGCAGACCGAACCCGATCGGGACAGGGGGGACCGGGGAGCTGTTTTTT. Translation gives CTSRPNPIGTGGTGELFF.

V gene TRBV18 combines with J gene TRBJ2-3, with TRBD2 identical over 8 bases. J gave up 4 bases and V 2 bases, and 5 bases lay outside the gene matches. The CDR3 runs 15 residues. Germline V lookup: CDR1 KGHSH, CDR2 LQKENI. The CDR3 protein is CASSPSGGDADTQYF. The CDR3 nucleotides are TGTGCCAGCTCACCATCGGGGGGGGATGCAGATACGCAGTATTTT.

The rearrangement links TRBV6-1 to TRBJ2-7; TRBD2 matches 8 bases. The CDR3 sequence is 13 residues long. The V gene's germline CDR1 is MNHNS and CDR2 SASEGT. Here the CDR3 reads CASSELGLGGVLV. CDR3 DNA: TGTGCCAGCAGTGAATTGGGACTAGGCGGAGTTCTCGTC.

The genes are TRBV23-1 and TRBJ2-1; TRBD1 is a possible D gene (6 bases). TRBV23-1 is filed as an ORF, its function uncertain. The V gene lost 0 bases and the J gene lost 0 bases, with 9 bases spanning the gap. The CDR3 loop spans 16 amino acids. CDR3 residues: CASSQSEDSSYNEQFF. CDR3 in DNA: TGCGCCAGCAGTCAATCGGAGGACAGCTCCTACAATGAGCAGTTCTTC.

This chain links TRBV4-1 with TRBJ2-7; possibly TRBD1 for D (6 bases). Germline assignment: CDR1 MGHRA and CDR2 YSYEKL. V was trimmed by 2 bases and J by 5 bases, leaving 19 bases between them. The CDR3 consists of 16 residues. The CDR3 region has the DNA TGCGCCAGCAGCCAAACTCAGGGGTACTCGGTCCACGAGCAGTACTTC. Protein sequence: CASSQTQGYSVHEQYF.

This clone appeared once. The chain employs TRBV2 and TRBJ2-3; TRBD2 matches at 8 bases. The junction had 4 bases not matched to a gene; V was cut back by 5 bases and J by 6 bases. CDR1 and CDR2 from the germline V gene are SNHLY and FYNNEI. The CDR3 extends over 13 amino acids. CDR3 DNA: TGTGCCAGCAGTTTAGCGGGGACCGATACGCAGTATTTT. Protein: CASSLAGTDTQYF.

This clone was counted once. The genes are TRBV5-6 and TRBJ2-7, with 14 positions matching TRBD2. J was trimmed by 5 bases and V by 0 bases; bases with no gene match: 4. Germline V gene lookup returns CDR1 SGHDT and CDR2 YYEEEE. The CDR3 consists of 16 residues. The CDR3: CASSLAGLAGANEQYV. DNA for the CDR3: TGTGCCAGCAGCTTGGCGGGACTAGCGGGGGCGAACGAGCAGTACGTC.

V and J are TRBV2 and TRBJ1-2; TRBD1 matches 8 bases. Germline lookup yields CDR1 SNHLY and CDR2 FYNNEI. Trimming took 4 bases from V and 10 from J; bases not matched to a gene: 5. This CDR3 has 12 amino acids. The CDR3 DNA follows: TGTGCCAGCAGTGTGGACAGGGACGACTACACCTTC. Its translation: CASSVDRDDYTF.

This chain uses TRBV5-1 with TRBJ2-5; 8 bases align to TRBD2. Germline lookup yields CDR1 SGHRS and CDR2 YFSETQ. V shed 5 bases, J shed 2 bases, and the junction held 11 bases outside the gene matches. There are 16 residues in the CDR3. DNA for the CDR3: TGCGCCAGCAGGTTCGGGGGGGTTATGCGACAAGAGACCCAGTACTTC. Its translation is CASRFGGVMRQETQYF.

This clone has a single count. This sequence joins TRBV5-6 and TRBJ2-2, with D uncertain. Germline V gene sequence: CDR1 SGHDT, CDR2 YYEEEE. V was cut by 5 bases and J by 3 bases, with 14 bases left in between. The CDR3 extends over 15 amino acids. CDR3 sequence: CASSWGNAYTGELFF. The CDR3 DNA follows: TGTGCCAGCAGTTGGGGAAATGCCTACACCGGGGAGCTGTTTTTT.

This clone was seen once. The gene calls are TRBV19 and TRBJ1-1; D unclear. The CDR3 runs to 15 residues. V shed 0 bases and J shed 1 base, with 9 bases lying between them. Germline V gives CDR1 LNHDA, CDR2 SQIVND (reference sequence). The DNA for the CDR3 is TGTGCCAGTAGTATAGATCACCAGCCGAACACTGAAGCTTTCTTT. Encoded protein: CASSIDHQPNTEAFF.

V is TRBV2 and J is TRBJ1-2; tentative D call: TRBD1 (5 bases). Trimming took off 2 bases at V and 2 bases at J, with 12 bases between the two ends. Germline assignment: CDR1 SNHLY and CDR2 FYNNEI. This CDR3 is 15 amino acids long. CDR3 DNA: TGTGCCAGCAGTGAACGGGGGGGGTTGAACTATGGCTACACCTTC. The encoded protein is CASSERGGLNYGYTF. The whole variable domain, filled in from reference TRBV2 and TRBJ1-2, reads EPEVTQTPSHQVTQMGQEVILRCVPISNHLYFYWYRQILGQKVEFLVSFYNNEISEKSEIFDDQFSVERPDGSNFTLKIRSTKLEDSAMYFCASSERGGLNYGYTFGSGTRLTVV.

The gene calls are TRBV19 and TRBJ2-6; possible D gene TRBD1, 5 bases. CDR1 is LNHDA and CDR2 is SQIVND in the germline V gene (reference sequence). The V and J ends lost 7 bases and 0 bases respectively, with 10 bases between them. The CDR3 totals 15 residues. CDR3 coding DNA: TGTGCCAGTAATAACAGGAGCTCTGGGGCCAACGTCCTGACTTTC. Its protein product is CASNNRSSGANVLTF. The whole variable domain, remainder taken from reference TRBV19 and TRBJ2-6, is DGGITQSPKYLFRKEGQNVTLSCEQNLNHDAMYWYRQDPGQGLRLIYYSQIVNDFQKGDIAEGYSVSREKKESFPLTVTSAQKNPTAFYLCASNNRSSGANVLTFGAGSRLTVL.

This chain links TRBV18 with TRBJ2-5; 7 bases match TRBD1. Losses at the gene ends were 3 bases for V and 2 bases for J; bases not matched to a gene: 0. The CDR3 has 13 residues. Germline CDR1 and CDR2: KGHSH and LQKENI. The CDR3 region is CASSPTGQETQYF. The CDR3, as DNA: TGTGCCAGCTCACCGACAGGGCAAGAGACCCAGTACTTC.